The 28 T cell receptor beta chains given below trace back to one sample, sequenced in a study of glioma-infiltrating T cells listed by TCRdb under 2016. The sample was run on an Illumina MiSeq. TCR alpha and beta CDR3 regions were amplified with the iRepertoire nested amplicon-rescue multiplex PCR (arm-PCR) platform from RNA. TCRdb redid the processing of the public reads, applying fastp at Q25 and MiXCR, and retained in-frame beta chains. Identical CDR3 protein sequences are pooled into one entry, listed with their most common genes and DNA. The sample table shows more than 9,000 distinct CDR3 sequences, and roughly 53% are seen once. Jointly, the top ten make up around 21% of the sample. Sequencing input: glioma tissue, nonneoplastic brain tissue, or PBMCs (not recorded which). Receptors were obtained from a human donor with low-grade glioma or glioblastoma, undergoing nonglioma brain surgery, or in good health (not recorded which).

Comments on this clonotype: The junction differs from germline at one of its ends, possibly a read error. The rearrangement links TRBV24-1 to TRBJ1-1; the D is unclear. This CDR3 is 15 amino acids long. Germline V lookup: CDR1 KGHDR, CDR2 SFDVKD. The CDR3 sequence: CASSDHHGKNNEAFF. CDR3 coding DNA: TGTGCCTCCAGTGACCACCACGGCAAGAACAATGAAGCTTTCTTT.

The chain has TRBV2 and TRBJ1-1; weak D call: TRBD1 (5 bases). V was clipped by 6 bases and J by 1 base, with 9 bases between them. Germline V gene sequence: CDR1 SNHLY, CDR2 FYNNEI. The CDR3 has 13 amino acids. The CDR3 spells CASRGDGNTEAFF. CDR3 coding DNA: TGTGCCAGCAGAGGGGACGGGAACACTGAAGCTTTCTTT. Full variable domain (remainder filled in from reference TRBV2 and TRBJ1-1): EPEVTQTPSHQVTQMGQEVILRCVPISNHLYFYWYRQILGQKVEFLVSFYNNEISEKSEIFDDQFSVERPDGSNFTLKIRSTKLEDSAMYFCASRGDGNTEAFFGQGTRLTVV.

This clonotype was picked up a small number of times. This may stem from a read error, because a much larger clone lies one nucleotide away. The CDR3 does not close with the conserved phenylalanine or tryptophan, likely indicating a read error. The gene calls are TRBV29-1 and TRBJ1-2; 9 nucleotides agree with TRBD1. CDR1 SQVTM and CDR2 ANQGSEA come from the germline V gene. Unmatched junction bases numbered 6, after V lost 5 bases and J lost 8 bases. The CDR3 is 12 amino acids. CDR3 in amino acids: CSVHRTGVGYTL. DNA for the CDR3: TGCAGCGTTCACAGGACAGGGGTCGGCTACACCCTC.

This clonotype was recorded at least ten times. The chain has TRBV19 and TRBJ2-1; 7 nucleotides match TRBD2. The germline V gene has CDR1 LNHDA and CDR2 SQIVND (reference sequence). Trimming at V came to 9 bases and at J to 12 bases, leaving 14 bases not matched to a gene. The CDR3 consists of 13 residues. The CDR3 DNA follows: TGTGCCAGCAGACGAGACGGGGGGTTTGGGCAGTTCTTC. This encodes CASRRDGGFGQFF.

The sample holds one count of this clonotype. The J gene is TRBJ2-7, the V gene TRBV7-2; no clear D. The germline V gene has CDR1 SGHTA and CDR2 FQGNSA. This CDR3 has 14 amino acids. V was cut by 5 bases and J by 7 bases, with 18 bases left in between. CDR3 coding DNA: TGTGCCAGCAGCCCCCTCGCCGGGTGGGGAGAGCAGTACTTC. Its protein product is CASSPLAGWGEQYF.

This clonotype was picked up many times. The chain recombines TRBV29-1 with TRBJ2-1; D is perhaps TRBD2 (5 bases). The CDR3 is 10 amino acids. Per germline, CDR1 SQVTM and CDR2 ANQGSEA. Trimming cost V 6 bases and J 5 bases, with 5 bases left between them. The CDR3 DNA sequence: TGCAGCGTCGGGGACAATGAGCAGTTCTTC. Translated, it gives CSVGDNEQFF.

The V call is TRBV6-6, the J call TRBJ2-7; D may be TRBD2 (7 bases). The J call may be wrong; the DNA end is better matched by TRBJ2-1. Germline values: CDR1 MNHNY, CDR2 SVGAGI (reference sequence). The CDR3 loop spans 14 amino acids. Written as DNA, the CDR3 is TGTGCCAGCAGTGGGGGGGCCGAGGAGAATGAGCAGTTCTTC. Translated, it gives CASSGGAEENEQFF.

This clonotype rates as medium-sized. The chain is built from TRBV20-1 and TRBJ1-1; weak D call: TRBD1 (6 bases). Trimming removed 5 bases from V and 8 bases from J, with 12 bases in between. This CDR3 has 11 amino acids. Germline V gene data show CDR1 as DFQATT and CDR2 as SNEGSKA (reference sequence). The CDR3 DNA sequence: TGCAGTGCTTCAGGACAGCCGGAAGCTTTCTTT. This encodes CSASGQPEAFF.

The CDR3 is CASRRGGETQYF. CDR3 DNA sequence: TGTGCCAGCAGGAGGGGAGGAGAGACCCAGTACTTC. The chain joins TRBV6-2 or TRBV6-3 to TRBJ2-5, with D possibly TRBD2 on 6 matching bases. The germline V and J ends were trimmed by 6 bases and 4 bases, with 9 bases remaining between them. The CDR3 has 12 amino acids. Per the germline V gene, CDR1 is MNHEY and CDR2 is SVGEGT.

The chain recombines TRBV29-1 with TRBJ2-7, with a weak D call TRBD2 (5 bases). In germline, CDR1 is SQVTM, CDR2 ANQGSEA. The CDR3 runs to 14 residues. V lost 6 bases, J lost 4 bases, and 19 bases lay in between. This chain's CDR3 is CSVTMGKATYEQYF. In DNA form, the CDR3 reads TGCAGCGTGACTATGGGGAAAGCAACATACGAGCAGTACTTC.

In its sample, this clonotype ranks as medium-sized. The V call is TRBV6-2 or TRBV6-3, the J call TRBJ2-1; maybe TRBD2 (6 bases). This CDR3 is built from 13 residues. The V and J ends lost 5 bases and 5 bases respectively, with 10 bases between them. CDR1 is MNHEY, CDR2 SVGEGT, per germline. The CDR3 region is CASSRDFHNEQFF. The CDR3, as DNA: TGTGCCAGCAGTAGGGACTTCCACAATGAGCAGTTCTTC.

A word on this clonotype: Since the CDR3 does not end with the conserved phenylalanine or tryptophan, this likely comes from a read error. V gene TRBV11-1 combines with J gene TRBJ1-2, with D perhaps matching TRBD1 (6 bases). Trimming shortened V by 0 bases and J by 0 bases, and 14 bases separated the two germline ends. The CDR3 loop spans 17 amino acids. Germline CDR1 reads SGHAT; CDR2 reads FQDESV (reference sequence). The CDR3 region has the DNA TGTGCCAGCAGCTTAGCCCGAGGGGGTGATTCTAACTATGGCTACACCCTC. It is translated as CASSLARGGDSNYGYTL.

Details on this clonotype: This clone may be a read error of a much larger clone one base away. The chain joins TRBV2 to TRBJ2-7, with D perhaps TRBD1 (5 bases). The CDR3 consists of 12 residues. Germline lookup yields CDR1 SNHLY and CDR2 FYNNEI. CDR3 sequence: CASRRDSYVQYF. Written as DNA, the CDR3 is TGTGCCAGCAGACGAGACAGCTACGTGCAGTACTTC.

The CDR3 region is CASSLQGDSYNEQYF. The CDR3 DNA reads TGTGCCAGCAGTTTACAGGGGGACTCCTACAACGAGCAGTACTTC. The chain is built from TRBV28 and TRBJ2-7, with D perhaps TRBD1 (7 bases). V was shortened by 2 bases and J by 5 bases, with 16 bases between the two germline ends. Germline lookup yields CDR1 MDHEN and CDR2 SYDVKM. The CDR3 is 15 residues long.

The chain uses TRBV20-1 and TRBJ2-3; D is uncertain. The CDR3 is 13 amino acids. Looked up from germline, CDR1 is DFQATT and CDR2 is SNEGSKA (reference sequence). Trimming took 3 bases from V and 2 from J, leaving 9 bases between them. The CDR3 DNA reads as TGCAGTGCTAGGGAGAGCCACACAGATACGCAGTATTTT. This encodes CSARESHTDTQYF.

The genes are TRBV20-1 and TRBJ1-5, with 7 positions matching TRBD1. V was pared by 6 bases and J by 12 bases, with 20 bases of the junction left unmatched. The CDR3 runs to 15 residues. Per germline, CDR1 DFQATT and CDR2 SNEGSKA (reference sequence). The CDR3 loop reads CSASDRVKSIRSQHF. Written as DNA, the CDR3 is TGCAGTGCGAGCGACAGGGTGAAATCAATCAGGAGCCAGCATTTT.

In regard to this clonotype: The junction departs from germline at one end; a sequencing error may be responsible. The chain couples TRBV6-1 to TRBJ1-1; 8 bases fit TRBD1. The germline CDR1 and CDR2 sequences are MNHNS and SASEGT. The CDR3 loop spans 14 amino acids. The CDR3 is CDSSATGDYTEAFF. The CDR3 DNA follows: TGTGACAGCAGTGCGACAGGGGACTACACTGAAGCTTTCTTT.

V is TRBV20-1 and J is TRBJ2-1; TRBD2 matches at 8 bases. The ends lost 5 bases at V and 7 bases at J; junction bases unmatched: 22. This CDR3 contains 18 residues. Germline values: CDR1 DFQATT, CDR2 SNEGSKA (reference sequence). This chain's CDR3 is CSAETVSGSAVCGNEQFF. The CDR3 region has the DNA TGCAGTGCTGAGACTGTGAGCGGGAGCGCCGTGTGTGGGAATGAGCAGTTCTTC.

This clonotype has a count of ten or more. The V and J genes are TRBV4-3 and TRBJ1-2, with a possible D match to TRBD1 (6 bases). The CDR3 loop spans 16 amino acids. Between the trimmed V and J ends, which lost 0 bases and 7 bases, there was a span of 18 bases. CDR1 and CDR2 from the germline V gene are LGHNA and YSLEER. The CDR3 DNA follows: TGCGCCAGCAGCCAAGATCAACTTCTGTCGGGGGCTGGCTACACCTTC. Translated: CASSQDQLLSGAGYTF.

Concerning this clonotype itself: An end of the junction does not agree with germline; a read error may underlie this. The chain is built from TRBV18 and TRBJ2-3, with D hard to call. Germline V gene sequence: CDR1 KGHSH, CDR2 LQKENI. This CDR3 region has 14 residues. The CDR3 protein is CASSPDGYTDTKYF. CDR3 bases: TGTGCCAGCTCACCTGACGGGTACACAGATACGAAGTATTTT. The full variable domain, with the rest looked up from reference TRBV18 and TRBJ2-3, is NAGVMQNPRHLVRRRGQEARLRCSPMKGHSHVYWYRQLPEEGLKFMVYLQKENIIDESGMPKERFSAEFPKEGPSILRIQQVVRGDSAAYFCASSPDGYTDTKYFGPGTRLTVL.

This clonotype was seen many times. This sequence joins TRBV29-1 and TRBJ2-3, with D unclear. This CDR3 comprises 12 residues. V was pared by 4 bases and J by 4 bases, with 9 bases between. Germline CDR1 SQVTM, CDR2 ANQGSEA. The CDR3 sequence: CSVAILSDTQYF. For the CDR3, the DNA is TGCAGCGTTGCCATCCTATCAGATACGCAGTATTTT.

The rearrangement uses TRBV24-1 and TRBJ2-5; D uncertain. CDR3 length: 14 amino acids. V dropped 4 bases and J dropped 12 bases, with 20 bases sitting between them. From germline, CDR1 is KGHDR and CDR2 SFDVKD. The CDR3, as DNA: TGTGCCACCAGTGACCCAGGACGCCACGGAACCAAGTACTTC. Its translation: CATSDPGRHGTKYF.

By share of the sample, this clonotype is medium-sized (0.01 to 0.1%). This chain uses TRBV25-1 with TRBJ2-5; possibly TRBD2 for D (5 bases). V lost 8 bases, J lost 2 bases, and 12 bases lay in between. Germline values: CDR1 MGHDK, CDR2 SYGVNS. This CDR3 has 13 amino acids. The CDR3 here is CASQGLVQETQYF. The CDR3 region has the DNA TGTGCCAGCCAAGGACTCGTTCAAGAGACCCAGTACTTC.

By sample share, this clonotype is medium-sized. The chain employs TRBV12-3 or TRBV12-4 and TRBJ1-1, with 9 bases fitting TRBD1. V trimming: 8 bases; J trimming: 3 bases; junction bases outside the gene matches: 7. The length of the CDR3 is 14 residues. This CDR3 is CASGLQGAYTEAFF. DNA for the CDR3: TGTGCCAGCGGTCTACAGGGGGCGTACACTGAAGCTTTCTTT.

Details on this clonotype: The junction does not match germline at one end; this may be a read error. The chain is built from TRBV20-1 and TRBJ1-1, with D unresolved. The germline CDR1 and CDR2 sequences are DFQATT and SNEGSKA (reference sequence). CDR3 length: 13 amino acids. The CDR3: CSARGWRNTEAFF. The CDR3 nucleotides are TGCAGTGCTAGGGGGTGGAGGAACACGGAAGCTTTCTTT.

This clonotype was detected ten times or more. Given a much more abundant clone one base away, this may be a read error. The V call is TRBV7-8, the J call TRBJ1-1, with D uncertain. This CDR3 contains 12 residues. The germline CDR1 and CDR2 sequences are SGHVS and FQNEAQ. The CDR3 sequence is CARSFRDREAFF. The CDR3 DNA reads as TGTGCCCGCAGCTTTCGAGACCGGGAAGCTTTCTTT.

This chain connects TRBV7-2 to TRBJ1-4; unclear D gene. This CDR3 is built from 13 residues. The ends were cut back, 4 bases at V and 10 bases at J, with 13 bases in the middle. From germline, CDR1 is SGHTA and CDR2 FQGNSA. The CDR3 sequence: CASSSGTSGKLFF. CDR3 DNA: TGTGCCAGCAGCTCTGGAACGAGTGGAAAACTGTTTTTT. The full variable domain, completed using reference TRBV7-2 and TRBJ1-4, is GAGVSQSPSNKVTEKGKDVELRCDPISGHTALYWYRQSLGQGLEFLIYFQGNSAPDKSGLPSDRFSAERTGGSVSTLTIQRTQQEDSAVYLCASSSGTSGKLFFGSGTQLSVL.

Remarks on this clonotype: It may be a read error: a sequence one base away is much more abundant. V is TRBV2 and J is TRBJ2-3; possible D gene TRBD1, 5 bases. The V gene's germline CDR1 is SNHLY and CDR2 FYNNEI. This CDR3 region has 15 residues. V gave up 4 bases and J gave up 2 bases, with 13 bases separating them. The CDR3 nucleotides read TGTGCCAGCAGTGTAGGGGTCACGATCACAGATACGCAGTATTTT. This gives the protein CASSVGVTITDTQYF.